One sample yielded the 7 T cell receptor beta chains listed below, sequenced in a study of shared clonotypes between healthy human individuals. This table comes from immunoSEQ multiplex PCR, and its TCRdb copy is limited to in-frame clones, with some not included. Of 630,000 or so clones listed, 98% are singletons. Positive CCR7 selection of CD45RO-negative cells yielded the naive CD8 cells, and terminally differentiated effector memory CD45RA+ cells were excluded. The sequenced material came from naive CD8+ T cells sorted from blood. The origin of the receptors is a man aged 25 to 45 in good health.

In this sample, this clone turned up once. The genes are TRBV6-5 and TRBJ2-7; D gene ambiguous. The CDR3 totals 14 residues. The germline gives CDR1 MNHEY, CDR2 SVGAGI. V lost 3 bases, J lost 1 base, and 10 bases lay in between. This CDR3 reads CASSYYDKSYEQYF. CDR3 DNA sequence: TGTGCCAGCAGTTATTATGACAAGTCCTACGAGCAGTACTTC.

The genes are TRBV29-1 and TRBJ2-5; no clear D. The V end was cut by 7 bases, the J end by 7 bases, with 16 bases between. CDR1 and CDR2 from the germline V gene are SQVTM and ANQGSEA. CDR3 length: 12 amino acids. The CDR3 region has the DNA TGCAGCGGAACTACTGCTCACAGGACCCAGTACTTC. As protein: CSGTTAHRTQYF.

This clone was recorded only once. Relative to the germline gene, one junction end is altered; a read error may explain this. The gene calls are TRBV4-2 and TRBJ2-7; 7 bases are shared with TRBD1. Germline CDR1 LGHNA, CDR2 YNFKEQ. CDR3 length: 14 residues. The CDR3 region is CASSQGLGTEFGDF. CDR3 DNA: TGTGCCAGCAGCCAAGGGTTAGGGACAGAATTTGGAGACTTC.

This clone was detected only once. The chain has TRBV25-1 and TRBJ2-1; 9 positions agree with TRBD2. The V segment lost 3 bases and the J segment 13 bases; nucleotides outside the gene matches: 16. Looked up from germline, CDR1 is MGHDK and CDR2 is SYGVNS. CDR3 length: 16 residues. The CDR3 DNA reads as TGTGCCAGCAGTGACCAAAGCGGGAGGCCCAGGGTGCAACAGTTCTTC. Translating it yields CASSDQSGRPRVQQFF. Supplemented by reference TRBV25-1 and TRBJ2-1, the full variable domain reads EADIYQTPRYLVIGTGKKITLECSQTMGHDKMYWYQQDPGMELHLIHYSYGVNSTEKGDLSSESTVSRIRTEHFPLTLESARPSHTSQYLCASSDQSGRPRVQQFFGPGTRLTVL.

This rearrangement joins TRBV28 to TRBJ2-3; unclear D gene. Germline V gene lookup returns CDR1 MDHEN and CDR2 SYDVKM. V was trimmed by 5 bases and J by 1 base, leaving 13 bases between them. CDR3 length equals 15 residues. CDR3 loop: CASSPPDPRTDTQYF. In DNA, the CDR3 is TGTGCCAGCAGTCCGCCGGACCCTCGCACAGATACGCAGTATTTT.

The CDR3 spells CASSLGGASNEQFF. The CDR3 DNA sequence: TGTGCCAGCAGCTTAGGGGGGGCCTCCAATGAGCAGTTCTTC. This chain uses TRBV7-9 with TRBJ2-1; the D gene could be TRBD1 or TRBD2 (6 bases each). Germline CDR1 is SEHNR and CDR2 is FQNEAQ (reference sequence). This CDR3 spans 14 amino acids. V gave up 1 base and J gave up 6 bases, with 10 bases separating them. Full variable domain (missing parts from reference TRBV7-9 and TRBJ2-1): DTGVSQNPRHKITKRGQNVTFRCDPISEHNRLYWYRQTLGQGPEFLTYFQNEAQLEKSRLLSDRFSAERPKGSFSTLEIQRTEQGDSAMYLCASSLGGASNEQFFGPGTRLTVL.

The chain employs TRBV5-5 and TRBJ1-4; D remains ambiguous. Per germline, CDR1 SGHKS and CDR2 YYEKEE (reference sequence). CDR3 length equals 15 residues. Trimming took 0 bases from V and 7 from J, leaving 13 bases between them. This chain's CDR3 is CASSLEPGPTEKLFF. CDR3 bases: TGTGCCAGCAGCTTGGAACCCGGGCCGACTGAAAAACTGTTTTTT.